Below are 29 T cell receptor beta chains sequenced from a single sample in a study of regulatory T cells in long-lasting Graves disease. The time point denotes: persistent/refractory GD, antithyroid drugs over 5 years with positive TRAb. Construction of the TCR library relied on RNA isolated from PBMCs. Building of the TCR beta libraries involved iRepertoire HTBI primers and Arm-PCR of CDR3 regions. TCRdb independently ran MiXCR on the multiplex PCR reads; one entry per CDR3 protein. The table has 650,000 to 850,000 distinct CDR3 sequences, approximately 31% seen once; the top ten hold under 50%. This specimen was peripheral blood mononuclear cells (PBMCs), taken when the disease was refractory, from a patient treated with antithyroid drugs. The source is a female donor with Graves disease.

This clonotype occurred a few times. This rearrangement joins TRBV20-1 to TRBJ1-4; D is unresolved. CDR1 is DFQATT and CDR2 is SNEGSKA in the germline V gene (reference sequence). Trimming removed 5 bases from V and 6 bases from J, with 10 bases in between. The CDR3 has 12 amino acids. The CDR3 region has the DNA TGCAGTGCTGGTATTATTGATGAAAAACTGTTTTTT. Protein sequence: CSAGIIDEKLFF.

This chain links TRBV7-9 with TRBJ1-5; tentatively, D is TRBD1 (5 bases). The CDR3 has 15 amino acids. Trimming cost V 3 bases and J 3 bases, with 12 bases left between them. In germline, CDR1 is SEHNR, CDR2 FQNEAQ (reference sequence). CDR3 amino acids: CASSLSWGNNQPQHF. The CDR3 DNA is TGTGCCAGCAGCTTGTCTTGGGGGAACAATCAGCCCCAGCATTTT.

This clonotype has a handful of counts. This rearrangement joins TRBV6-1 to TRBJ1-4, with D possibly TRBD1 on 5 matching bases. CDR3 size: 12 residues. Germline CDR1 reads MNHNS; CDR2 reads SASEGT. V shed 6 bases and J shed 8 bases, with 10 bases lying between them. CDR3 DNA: TGTGCCAGCAGGGCCCGGGGGGAAAAACTGTTTTTT. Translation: CASRARGEKLFF.

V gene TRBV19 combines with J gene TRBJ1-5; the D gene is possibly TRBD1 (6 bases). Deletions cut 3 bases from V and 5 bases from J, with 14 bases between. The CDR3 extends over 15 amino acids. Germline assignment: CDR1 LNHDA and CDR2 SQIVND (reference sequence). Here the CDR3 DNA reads TGTGCCAGTAGTATTAGGGAAAGGGGGGATCAGCCCCAGCATTTT. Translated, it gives CASSIRERGDQPQHF.

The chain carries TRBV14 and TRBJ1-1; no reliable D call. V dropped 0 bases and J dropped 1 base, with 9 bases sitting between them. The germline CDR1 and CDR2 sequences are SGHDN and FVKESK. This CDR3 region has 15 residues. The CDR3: CASSQDRQRNTEAFF. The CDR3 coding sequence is TGTGCCAGCAGCCAAGATAGGCAGAGGAACACTGAAGCTTTCTTT.

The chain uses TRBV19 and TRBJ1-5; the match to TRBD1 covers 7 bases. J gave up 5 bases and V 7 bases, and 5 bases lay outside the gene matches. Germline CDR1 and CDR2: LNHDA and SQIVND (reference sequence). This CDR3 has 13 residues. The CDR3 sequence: CASTPRGYQPQHF. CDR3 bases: TGTGCCAGTACTCCCAGGGGGTATCAGCCCCAGCATTTT. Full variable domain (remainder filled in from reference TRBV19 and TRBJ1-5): DGGITQSPKYLFRKEGQNVTLSCEQNLNHDAMYWYRQDPGQGLRLIYYSQIVNDFQKGDIAEGYSVSREKKESFPLTVTSAQKNPTAFYLCASTPRGYQPQHFGDGTRLSIL.

For the CDR3, the DNA is TGTGCCAGTAGTATAGATCGCAGGGATGATCAGCCCCAGCATTTT. Encoded protein: CASSIDRRDDQPQHF. V gene TRBV19 combines with J gene TRBJ1-5, with D perhaps TRBD1 (5 bases). This CDR3 region has 15 residues. Trimming stripped 0 bases from V and 5 bases from J, with 11 bases between. Per germline, CDR1 LNHDA and CDR2 SQIVND (reference sequence).

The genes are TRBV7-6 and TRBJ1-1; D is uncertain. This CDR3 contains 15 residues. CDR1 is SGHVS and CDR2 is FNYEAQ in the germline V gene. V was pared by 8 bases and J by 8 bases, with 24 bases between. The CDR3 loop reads CASGSIDTLTREAFF. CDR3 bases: TGTGCCAGCGGCTCCATAGACACCCTAACCCGCGAAGCTTTCTTT. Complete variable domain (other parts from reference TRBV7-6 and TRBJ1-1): GAGVSQSPRYKVTKRGQDVALRCDPISGHVSLYWYRQALGQGPEFLTYFNYEAQQDKSGLPNDRFSAERPEGSISTLTIQRTEQRDSAMYRCASGSIDTLTREAFFGQGTRLTVV.

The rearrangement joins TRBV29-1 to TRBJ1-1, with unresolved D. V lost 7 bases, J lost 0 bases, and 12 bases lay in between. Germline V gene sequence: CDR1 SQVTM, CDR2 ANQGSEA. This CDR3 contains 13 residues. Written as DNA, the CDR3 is TGCAGCGGTCTAGGGTACCTGAACACTGAAGCTTTCTTT. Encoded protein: CSGLGYLNTEAFF.

CDR3 in DNA: TGTGCCAGCACAGGCAGTCAGAGAGGAGGTCCCAATCAGCCCCAGCATTTT. Its translation: CASTGSQRGGPNQPQHF. This chain connects TRBV6-2 or TRBV6-3 to TRBJ1-5; D uncertain. V was pared by 7 bases and J by 3 bases, with 22 bases between. Germline lookup yields CDR1 MNHEY and CDR2 SVGEGT. This CDR3 spans 17 amino acids.

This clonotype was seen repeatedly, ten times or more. The CDR3 spells CASSPPSQGGEKLFF. As DNA, the CDR3 is TGTGCCAGCAGCCCGCCGTCACAGGGCGGTGAAAAACTGTTTTTT. V and J are TRBV7-9 and TRBJ1-4; TRBD1 might be the D (6 bases). V was cut by 5 bases and J by 7 bases, with 17 bases left in between. Germline V gene data show CDR1 as SEHNR and CDR2 as FQNEAQ (reference sequence). This CDR3 is built from 15 residues.

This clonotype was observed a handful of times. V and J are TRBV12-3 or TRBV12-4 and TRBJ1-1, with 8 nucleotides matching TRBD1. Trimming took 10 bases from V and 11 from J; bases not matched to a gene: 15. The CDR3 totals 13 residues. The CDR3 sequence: CATALGTGLLAFF. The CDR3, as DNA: TGTGCCACCGCTCTTGGGACAGGACTCTTGGCTTTCTTT.

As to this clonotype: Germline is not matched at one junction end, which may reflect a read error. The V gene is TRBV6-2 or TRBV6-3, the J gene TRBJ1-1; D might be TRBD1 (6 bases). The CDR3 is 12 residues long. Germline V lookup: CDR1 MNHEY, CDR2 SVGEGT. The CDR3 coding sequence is TGTGCCAGCGCAGGCGGCCCGGGACATAGGATTTTT. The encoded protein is CASAGGPGHRIF.

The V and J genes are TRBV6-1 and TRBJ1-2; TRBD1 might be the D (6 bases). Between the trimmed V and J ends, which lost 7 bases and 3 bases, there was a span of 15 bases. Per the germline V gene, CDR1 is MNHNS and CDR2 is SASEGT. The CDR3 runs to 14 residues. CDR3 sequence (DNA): TGTGCCAGCACTGAGGCAGGGGTGGACTATGGCTACACCTTC. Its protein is CASTEAGVDYGYTF.

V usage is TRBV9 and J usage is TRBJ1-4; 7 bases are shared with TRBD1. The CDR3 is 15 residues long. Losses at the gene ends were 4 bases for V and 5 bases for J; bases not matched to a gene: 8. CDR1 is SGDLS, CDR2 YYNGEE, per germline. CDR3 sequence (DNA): TGTGCCAGCAGCCCCCGGGACAGTTGGAATGAAAAACTGTTTTTT. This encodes CASSPRDSWNEKLFF.

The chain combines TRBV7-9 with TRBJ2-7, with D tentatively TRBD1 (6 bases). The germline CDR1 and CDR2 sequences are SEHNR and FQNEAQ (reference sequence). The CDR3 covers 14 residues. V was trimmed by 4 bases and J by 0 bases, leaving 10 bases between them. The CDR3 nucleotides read TGTGCCAGCAGCTCCCGGACAGTCTCCTACGAGCAGTACTTC. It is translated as CASSSRTVSYEQYF.

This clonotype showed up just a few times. CDR3 in amino acids: CSAHRDLSYEQYF. CDR3 nucleotide sequence: TGCAGTGCTCACCGGGACCTCTCCTACGAGCAGTACTTC. The gene calls are TRBV20-1 and TRBJ2-7; D may match TRBD1 or TRBD2 (5 bases each). The V end lost 5 bases, the J end lost 0 bases, and 11 bases lay between the germline ends. This CDR3 is built from 13 residues. The V gene's germline CDR1 is DFQATT and CDR2 SNEGSKA (reference sequence).

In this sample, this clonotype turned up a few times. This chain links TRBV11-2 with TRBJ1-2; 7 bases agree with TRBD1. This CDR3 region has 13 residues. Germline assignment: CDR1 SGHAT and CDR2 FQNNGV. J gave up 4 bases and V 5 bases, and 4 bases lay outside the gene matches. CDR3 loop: CASSPTGLYGYTF. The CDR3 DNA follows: TGTGCCAGCAGCCCGACAGGGCTCTATGGCTACACCTTC.

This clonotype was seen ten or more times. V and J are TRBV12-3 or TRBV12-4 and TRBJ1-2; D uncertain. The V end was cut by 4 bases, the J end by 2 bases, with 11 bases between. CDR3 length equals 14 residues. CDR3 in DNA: TGTGCCAGCAGTTCTCCGGGAGTCAACTATGGCTACACCTTC. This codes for CASSSPGVNYGYTF.

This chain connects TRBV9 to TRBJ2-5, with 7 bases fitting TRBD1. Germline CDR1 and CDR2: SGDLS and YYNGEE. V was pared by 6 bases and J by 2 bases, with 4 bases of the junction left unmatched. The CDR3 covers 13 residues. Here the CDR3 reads CASNDRVQETQYF. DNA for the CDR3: TGTGCCAGCAACGACAGGGTGCAAGAGACCCAGTACTTC.

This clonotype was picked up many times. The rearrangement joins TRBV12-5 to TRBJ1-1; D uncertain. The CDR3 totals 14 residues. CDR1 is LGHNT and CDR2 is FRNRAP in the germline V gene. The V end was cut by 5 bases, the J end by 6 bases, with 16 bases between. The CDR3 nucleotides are TGTGCTAGTGGTGTGCAGCCTGGCCGAGCTGAAGCTTTCTTT. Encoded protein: CASGVQPGRAEAFF.

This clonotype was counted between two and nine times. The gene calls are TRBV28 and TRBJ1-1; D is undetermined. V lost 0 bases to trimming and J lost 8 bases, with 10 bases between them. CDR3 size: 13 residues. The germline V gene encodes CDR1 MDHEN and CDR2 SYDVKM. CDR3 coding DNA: TGTGCCAGCAGTTTATGGGGGAGTTCCGAAGCTTTCTTT. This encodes CASSLWGSSEAFF.

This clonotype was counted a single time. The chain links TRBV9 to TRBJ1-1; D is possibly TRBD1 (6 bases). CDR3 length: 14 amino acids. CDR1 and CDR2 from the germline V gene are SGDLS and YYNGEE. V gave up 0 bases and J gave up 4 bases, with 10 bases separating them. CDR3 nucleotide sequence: TGTGCCAGCAGCGTAGGGGGGCCCCTCACTGAAGCTTTCTTT. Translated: CASSVGGPLTEAFF.

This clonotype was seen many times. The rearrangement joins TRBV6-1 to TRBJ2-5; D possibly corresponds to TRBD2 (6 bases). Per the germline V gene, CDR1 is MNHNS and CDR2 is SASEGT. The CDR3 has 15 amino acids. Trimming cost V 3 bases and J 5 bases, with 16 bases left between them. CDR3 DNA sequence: TGTGCCAGCAGTGAGTTTGGAACTAGCATTGAGACCCAGTACTTC. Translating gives CASSEFGTSIETQYF.

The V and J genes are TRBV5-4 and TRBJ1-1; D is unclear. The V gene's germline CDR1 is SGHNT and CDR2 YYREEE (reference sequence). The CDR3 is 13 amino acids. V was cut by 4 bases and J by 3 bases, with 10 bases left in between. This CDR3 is CASSGVWDTEAFF. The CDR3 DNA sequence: TGTGCCAGCAGCGGGGTCTGGGACACTGAAGCTTTCTTT.

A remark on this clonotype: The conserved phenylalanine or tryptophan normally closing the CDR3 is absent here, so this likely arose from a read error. CDR3 residues: CASSMLTGGGGETQYS. CDR3 in DNA: TGTGCCAGCAGTATGCTGACAGGAGGAGGAGGAGAGACCCAGTACTCC. The J gene is TRBJ2-5, the V gene TRBV6-1; D is perhaps TRBD1 (6 bases). This CDR3 region has 16 residues. The germline V gene encodes CDR1 MNHNS and CDR2 SASEGT. Trimming stripped 5 bases from V and 4 bases from J, with 20 bases between.

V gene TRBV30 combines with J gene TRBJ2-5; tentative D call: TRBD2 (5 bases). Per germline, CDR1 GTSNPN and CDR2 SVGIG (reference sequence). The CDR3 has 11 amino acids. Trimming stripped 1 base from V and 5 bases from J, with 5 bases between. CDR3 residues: CAWSGRETQYF. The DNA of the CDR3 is TGTGCCTGGAGTGGGAGGGAGACCCAGTACTTC.

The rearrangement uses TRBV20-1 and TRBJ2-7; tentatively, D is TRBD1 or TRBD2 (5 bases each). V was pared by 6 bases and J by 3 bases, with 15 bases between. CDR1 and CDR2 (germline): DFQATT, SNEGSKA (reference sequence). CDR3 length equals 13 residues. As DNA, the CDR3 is TGCAGTGCATCGGGACCACCCCTCTACGAGCAGTACTTC. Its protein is CSASGPPLYEQYF.

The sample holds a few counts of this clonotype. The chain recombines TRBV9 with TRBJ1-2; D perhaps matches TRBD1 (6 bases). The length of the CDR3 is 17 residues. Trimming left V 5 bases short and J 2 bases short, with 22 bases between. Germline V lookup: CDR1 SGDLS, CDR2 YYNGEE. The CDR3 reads CASRSVGAPGGNYGYTF. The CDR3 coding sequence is TGTGCCAGCAGAAGTGTGGGGGCGCCTGGCGGGAACTATGGCTACACCTTC.